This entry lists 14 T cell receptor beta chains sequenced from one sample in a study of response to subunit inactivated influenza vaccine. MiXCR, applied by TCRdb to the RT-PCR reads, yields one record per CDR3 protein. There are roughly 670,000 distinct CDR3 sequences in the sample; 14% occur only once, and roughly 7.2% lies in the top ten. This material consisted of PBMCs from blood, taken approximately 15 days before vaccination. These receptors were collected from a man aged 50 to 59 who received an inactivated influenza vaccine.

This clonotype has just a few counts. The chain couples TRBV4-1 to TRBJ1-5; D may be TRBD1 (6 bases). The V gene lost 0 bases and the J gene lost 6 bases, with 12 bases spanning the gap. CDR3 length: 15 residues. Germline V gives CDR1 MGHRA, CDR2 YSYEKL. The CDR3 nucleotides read TGCGCCAGCAGCCAAGAAGGGGGGGGCAGTCAGCCCCAGCATTTT. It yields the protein CASSQEGGGSQPQHF.

CDR3: CASSERTGTGGELFF. DNA of the CDR3: TGCGCCAGCAGCGAACGGACAGGGACGGGCGGGGAGCTGTTTTTT. The chain uses TRBV5-1 and TRBJ2-2, with TRBD1 identical over 8 bases. This CDR3 is 15 amino acids long. Trimming removed 4 bases from V and 7 bases from J; junction bases left unmatched: 9. Looked up from germline, CDR1 is SGHRS and CDR2 is YFSETQ.

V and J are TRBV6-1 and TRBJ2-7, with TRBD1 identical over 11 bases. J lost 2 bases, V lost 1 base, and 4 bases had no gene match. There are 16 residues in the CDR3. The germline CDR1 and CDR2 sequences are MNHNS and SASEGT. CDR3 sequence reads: CASSEGWTGGTYEQYF. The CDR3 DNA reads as TGTGCCAGCAGTGAAGGCTGGACAGGGGGCACCTACGAGCAGTACTTC.

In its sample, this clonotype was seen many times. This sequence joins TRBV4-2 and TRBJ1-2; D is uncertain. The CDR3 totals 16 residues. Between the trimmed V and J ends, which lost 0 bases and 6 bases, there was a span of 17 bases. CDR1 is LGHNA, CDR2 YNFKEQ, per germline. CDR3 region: CASSQEERGNYDGYTF. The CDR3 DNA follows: TGTGCCAGCAGCCAAGAGGAGCGAGGGAATTACGATGGCTACACCTTC.

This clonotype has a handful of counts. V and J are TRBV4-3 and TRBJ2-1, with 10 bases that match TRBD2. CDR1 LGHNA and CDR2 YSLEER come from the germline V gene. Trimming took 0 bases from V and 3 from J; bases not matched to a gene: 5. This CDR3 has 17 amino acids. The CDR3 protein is CASSQDLGLAVYNEQFF. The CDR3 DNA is TGCGCCAGCAGCCAAGATCTAGGACTAGCGGTCTACAATGAGCAGTTCTTC.

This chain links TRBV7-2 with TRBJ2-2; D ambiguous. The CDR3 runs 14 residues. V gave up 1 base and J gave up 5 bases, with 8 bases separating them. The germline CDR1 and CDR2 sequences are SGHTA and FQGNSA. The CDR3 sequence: CASSLGRFTGELFF. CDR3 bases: TGTGCCAGCAGCTTAGGACGTTTTACCGGGGAGCTGTTTTTT. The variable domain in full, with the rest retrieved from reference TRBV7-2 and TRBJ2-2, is GAGVSQSPSNKVTEKGKDVELRCDPISGHTALYWYRQSLGQGLEFLIYFQGNSAPDKSGLPSDRFSAERTGGSVSTLTIQRTQQEDSAVYLCASSLGRFTGELFFGEGSRLTVL.

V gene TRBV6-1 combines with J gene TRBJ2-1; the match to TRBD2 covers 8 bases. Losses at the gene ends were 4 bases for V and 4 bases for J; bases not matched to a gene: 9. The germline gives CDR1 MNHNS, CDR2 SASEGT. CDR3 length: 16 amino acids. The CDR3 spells CASSALDGRAYNEQFF. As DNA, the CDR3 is TGTGCCAGCAGTGCTTTGGACGGGAGGGCTTACAATGAGCAGTTCTTC.

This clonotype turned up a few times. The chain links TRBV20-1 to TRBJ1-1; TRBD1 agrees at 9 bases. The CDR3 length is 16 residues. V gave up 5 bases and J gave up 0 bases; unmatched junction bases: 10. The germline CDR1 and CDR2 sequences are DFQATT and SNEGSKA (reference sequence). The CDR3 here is CSARDRDRKMNTEAFF. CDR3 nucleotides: TGCAGTGCTCGGGACAGGGATCGAAAGATGAACACTGAAGCTTTCTTT.

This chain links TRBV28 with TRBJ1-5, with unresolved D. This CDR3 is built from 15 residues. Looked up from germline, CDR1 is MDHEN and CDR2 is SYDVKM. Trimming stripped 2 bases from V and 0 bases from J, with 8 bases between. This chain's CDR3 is CASSLLTSSNQPQHF. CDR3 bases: TGTGCCAGCAGTTTACTGACATCTAGCAATCAGCCCCAGCATTTT.

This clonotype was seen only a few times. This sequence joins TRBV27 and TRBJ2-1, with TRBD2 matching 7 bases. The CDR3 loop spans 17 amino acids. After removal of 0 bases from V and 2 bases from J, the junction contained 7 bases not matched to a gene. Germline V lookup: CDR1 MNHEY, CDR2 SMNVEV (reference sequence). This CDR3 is CASSLSGRSGAYNEQFF. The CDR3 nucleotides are TGTGCCAGCAGTTTATCGGGACGGAGCGGGGCCTACAATGAGCAGTTCTTC.

In DNA, the CDR3 is TGTGCCAGCTCCCTCAACACAGGGGTTGAAGCTTTCTTT. Its protein product is CASSLNTGVEAFF. The rearrangement uses TRBV18 and TRBJ1-1; 7 bases fit TRBD1. The V gene's germline CDR1 is KGHSH and CDR2 LQKENI. The junction had 8 bases not matched to a gene; V was cut back by 6 bases and J by 7 bases. This CDR3 comprises 13 residues. The full variable domain, rest sourced from reference TRBV18 and TRBJ1-1, is NAGVMQNPRHLVRRRGQEARLRCSPMKGHSHVYWYRQLPEEGLKFMVYLQKENIIDESGMPKERFSAEFPKEGPSILRIQQVVRGDSAAYFCASSLNTGVEAFFGQGTRLTVV.

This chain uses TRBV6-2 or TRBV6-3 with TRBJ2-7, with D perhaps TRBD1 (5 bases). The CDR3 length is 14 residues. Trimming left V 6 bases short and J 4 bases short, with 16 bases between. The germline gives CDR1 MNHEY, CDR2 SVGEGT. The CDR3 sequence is CASSIDRSGYEQYF. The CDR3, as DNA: TGTGCCAGCAGCATCGACAGATCAGGGTACGAGCAGTACTTC.

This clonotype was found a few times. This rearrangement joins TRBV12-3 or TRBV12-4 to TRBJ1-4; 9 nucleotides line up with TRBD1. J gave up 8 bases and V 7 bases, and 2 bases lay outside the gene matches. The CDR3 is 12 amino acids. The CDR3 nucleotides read TGTGCCAGCACCGGGACAGGGGAAAAACTGTTTTTT. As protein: CASTGTGEKLFF.

The CDR3 sequence is CSARDGGAIQGEKLFF. CDR3 DNA: TGCAGTGCTAGAGACGGAGGGGCAATTCAAGGTGAAAAACTGTTTTTT. This chain connects TRBV20-1 to TRBJ1-4; tentatively, D is TRBD1 (5 bases). Germline V gene lookup returns CDR1 DFQATT and CDR2 SNEGSKA (reference sequence). V lost 0 bases and J 7 bases, leaving 18 bases between the germline ends. The CDR3 length is 16 residues.